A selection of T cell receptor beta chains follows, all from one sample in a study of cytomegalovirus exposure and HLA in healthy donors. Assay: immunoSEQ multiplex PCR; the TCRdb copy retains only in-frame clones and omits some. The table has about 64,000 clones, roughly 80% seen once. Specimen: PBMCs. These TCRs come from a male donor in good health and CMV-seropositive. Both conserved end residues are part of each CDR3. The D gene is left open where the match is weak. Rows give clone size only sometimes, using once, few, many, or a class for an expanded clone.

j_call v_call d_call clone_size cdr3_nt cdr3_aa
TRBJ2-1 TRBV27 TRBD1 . TGTGCCAGCAGGAGGACCGGGACAGACAATGAGCAGTTCTTC CASRRTGTDNEQFF
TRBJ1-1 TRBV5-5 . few TGTGCCAGCAGGTTGAGAGGGAACACTGAAGCTTTCTTT CASRLRGNTEAFF
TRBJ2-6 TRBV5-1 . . TGCGCCAGCAGCTCCCGCCCCACAGGAACTGGGGCCAACGTCCTGACTTTC CASSSRPTGTGANVLTF
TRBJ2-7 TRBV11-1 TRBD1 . TGTGCCAGCAGCTCGACAGGGCCGGGACAGTACTTC CASSSTGPGQYF
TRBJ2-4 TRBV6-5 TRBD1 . TGTGCCAGCAGTTACTCGACAGGGCCAAAAAACATTCAGTACTTC CASSYSTGPKNIQYF
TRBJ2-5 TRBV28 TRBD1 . TGTGCCAGCAGTTTATCAAGCGGAGGGGGGGACAGGGCTACAAACCAAGAGACCCAGTACTTC CASSLSSGGGDRATNQETQYF
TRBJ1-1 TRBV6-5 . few TGTGCCAGCAGTTACTCGGACAGAAGGACTGAAGCTTTCTTT CASSYSDRRTEAFF
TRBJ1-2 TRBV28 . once TGTGCTGCGAGAGGCTACTATGGCTACACCTTC CAARGYYGYTF
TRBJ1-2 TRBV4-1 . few TGCGCCAGCAGCAATACGGACAGAACGCTTTATGGCTACACCTTC CASSNTDRTLYGYTF
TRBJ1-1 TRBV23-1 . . TGCGCCAGCGATCGGGAGGGTGCAAGCACTGAAGCTTTCTTT CASDREGASTEAFF